The present T cell receptor (beta chain) was sequenced within a study of breast tumors, draining lymph nodes, adjacent tissues. The CDR3 runs to 13 residues. In germline, CDR1 is MGHRA, CDR2 YSYEKL. The V segment lost 4 bases and the J segment 12 bases; nucleotides outside the gene matches: 11. From the multiplex PCR reads, TCRdb called clonotypes with MiXCR, one entry per CDR3 protein. The sample contains fewer than 150,000 distinct CDR3 sequences, about 20% of which appear only once. General study results and limits: Luminal-like breast cancer showed significantly higher tumor–nontumor repertoire similarity than basal-like. Findings are consistent with lymph node origin and intratumoral expansion of most tumor T cells. The lymph node origin of tumor T cells was framed as consistent with a hypothesis, not demonstrated. Tumors had less TCR diversity than lymph nodes, more than nontumor tissue.

Breast cancer patients provided tissue from their axillary draining lymph nodes. On this clonotype itself: What it binds is not known. A read error is possible here, since a much larger clone lies one base away.

The sequencing sample was made of axillary lymph node tissue. The chain links TRBV4-1 to TRBJ1-2; 7 positions match TRBD1. The sequence was obtained from a female donor with breast cancer. Some clones in this sample may be carry-over from other donors' samples. CDR3 protein: CASSPTGDRGHTF. The CDR3 bases are TGCGCCAGCAGCCCTACAGGGGATCGAGGCCACACCTTC.